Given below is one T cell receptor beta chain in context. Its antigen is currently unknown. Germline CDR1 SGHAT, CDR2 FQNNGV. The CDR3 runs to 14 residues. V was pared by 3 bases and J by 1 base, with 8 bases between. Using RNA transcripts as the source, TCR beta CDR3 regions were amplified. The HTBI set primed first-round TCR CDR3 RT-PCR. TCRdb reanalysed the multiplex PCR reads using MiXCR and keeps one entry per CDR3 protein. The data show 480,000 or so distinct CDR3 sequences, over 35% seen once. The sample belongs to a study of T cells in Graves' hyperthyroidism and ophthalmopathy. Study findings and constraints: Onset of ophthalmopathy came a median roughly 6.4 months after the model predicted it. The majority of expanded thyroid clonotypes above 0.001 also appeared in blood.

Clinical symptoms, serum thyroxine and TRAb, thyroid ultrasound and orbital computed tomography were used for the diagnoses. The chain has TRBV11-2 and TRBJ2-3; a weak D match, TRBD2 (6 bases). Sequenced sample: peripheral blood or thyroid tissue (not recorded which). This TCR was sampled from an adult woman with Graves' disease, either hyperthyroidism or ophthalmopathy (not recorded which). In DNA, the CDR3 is TGTGCCAGCAGCTTTTCGGGAGGCACAGATACGCAGTATTTT. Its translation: CASSFSGGTDTQYF.